These T cell receptor beta chains were read from a single sample in a study of regulatory T cells in long-lasting Graves disease. TCRdb fed the multiplex PCR reads into MiXCR, producing one record per CDR3 protein. Counted here are 200,000 to 300,000 distinct CDR3 sequences, 20% to 25% occurring once; the ten biggest clones make up about 15%. This sample comprised peripheral blood mononuclear cells (PBMCs), obtained at new diagnosis, from a patient treated with antithyroid drugs. The receptor source for this set is a female donor with Graves disease. Each CDR3 is given with its conserved first and last residue. A D gene is named only where the DNA matches it firmly. Not all rows give a size; the values are once, few, many and, for expanded clones, a class.

cdr3_nt,cdr3_aa,v_call,d_call,clone_size,j_call
TGCGCCAGCAGCCTAGCCCTTTCCTACGAGCAGTACTTC,CASSLALSYEQYF,TRBV4-1,-,many,TRBJ2-7
TGTGCCAGCAGATCGAACAGGGGGAACACCGGGGAGCTGTTTTTT,CASRSNRGNTGELFF,TRBV6-1,TRBD1,many,TRBJ2-2
TGCGCCAGCAGCCGTACGGTCGGGGAGCAGTTCTTC,CASSRTVGEQFF,TRBV4-1,-,-,TRBJ2-1
TGTGCCAGCAGTGGGGCCGAGAATCAGCCCCAGCATTTT,CASSGAENQPQHF,TRBV6-1,-,few,TRBJ1-5
TGTGCCAGCGAGTCACTCCGGACAAGCTACGAGCAGTACTTC,CASESLRTSYEQYF,TRBV6-5,-,many,TRBJ2-7
TGCAGCGTTTCGAGTTTTACCGGGGAGCTGTTTTTT,CSVSSFTGELFF,TRBV29-1,-,many,TRBJ2-2
TGTGCCACCGGGTCTCGTACTTCATACGAGCAGTACTTC,CATGSRTSYEQYF,TRBV19,-,-,TRBJ2-7
TGTGCCAGCAGCCTCCAGGGTACCAATGAGCAGTTCTTC,CASSLQGTNEQFF,TRBV7-3,-,many,TRBJ2-1
TGTGCCACCAGCAGGGGGACGGGCAATCAGCCCCAGCATTTT,CATSRGTGNQPQHF,TRBV15,-,many,TRBJ1-5
TGCAGTGCTAGGAGCGGGCGGGGGGGCTCCTACGAGCAGTACTTC,CSARSGRGGSYEQYF,TRBV20-1,TRBD2,many,TRBJ2-7
TGTGCCAGCAGCTTGGCGGGACAGTCCACAGATACGCAGTATTTT,CASSLAGQSTDTQYF,TRBV5-5,TRBD1,-,TRBJ2-3
TGTGCCAGCAGCTTAGCGCACGCCTCCTACGAGCAGTACTTC,CASSLAHASYEQYF,TRBV7-9,-,-,TRBJ2-7
TGTGCCAGCAGCTACACTAGCGGGGGAAACACCGGGGAGCTGTTTTTT,CASSYTSGGNTGELFF,TRBV6-2/TRBV6-3,TRBD2,few,TRBJ2-2
TGTGCCAGCGCATCTGGGGGCGGGGAGACCCAGTACTTC,CASASGGGETQYF,TRBV7-2,-,few,TRBJ2-5
TGTGCCAGCAGTTACTCGCCCCATGAGCAGTTCTTC,CASSYSPHEQFF,TRBV6-5,-,-,TRBJ2-1
TGTGCCACCAGTCCCGCGAGGGGTGATCGGTATAATTCACCCCTCCACTTT,CATSPARGDRYNSPLHF,TRBV15,-,-,TRBJ1-6
TGTGCCAGCAGTGAGCGACAGGGGGTTGGTCAGCCCCAGCATTTT,CASSERQGVGQPQHF,TRBV2,TRBD1,-,TRBJ1-5
TGTGCCAGCAGCTTAGGCGGACTAGCGGGAGGGCCGTGGACCGGGGAGCTGTTTTTT,CASSLGGLAGGPWTGELFF,TRBV7-2,TRBD2,-,TRBJ2-2
TGTGCCAGCAGACGCATGTCAGCGGGGGGGTACAATGAGCAGTTCTTC,CASRRMSAGGYNEQFF,TRBV7-2,TRBD2,-,TRBJ2-1
TGCGCCAGCAGCTTGGCCGGGGTTGGGGACACTGAAGCTTTCTTT,CASSLAGVGDTEAFF,TRBV5-1,-,-,TRBJ1-1
TGTGCCAGCACACAGGGTACTGAAGCTTTCTTT,CASTQGTEAFF,TRBV6-1,-,-,TRBJ1-1
TGTGCCAGCAGTTCGGACAGGGGGCGAAGAACTGAAGCTTTCTTT,CASSSDRGRRTEAFF,TRBV12-3/TRBV12-4,TRBD1,many,TRBJ1-1
TGTGCCAGCAGCCAAGAGACTAAGGAGCAGTACTTC,CASSQETKEQYF,TRBV3-1,-,-,TRBJ2-7
TGTGCCAGTAGCCGACCTACCCCCGCTAATGAAAAACTGTTTTTT,CASSRPTPANEKLFF,TRBV19,-,-,TRBJ1-4
TGTGCCAGCACCAGGGACAGCCAAGAGACCCAGTACTTC,CASTRDSQETQYF,TRBV12-3/TRBV12-4,TRBD1,many,TRBJ2-5
TGTGCCAGCAGCTGGGAGAGGGATCAGCCCCAGCATTTT,CASSWERDQPQHF,TRBV11-2,-,many,TRBJ1-5
TGCGCCAGCAGCCAAGACCAGGTAGGGATATACGAGCAGTACTTC,CASSQDQVGIYEQYF,TRBV4-1,-,-,TRBJ2-7
TGTGCCAGCTCCCCCGGGTTTTCCTACGAGCAGTACTTC,CASSPGFSYEQYF,TRBV2,-,-,TRBJ2-7
TGTGCCAGCAGCCAAGTCGAGAGCTCCTACGAGCAGTACTTC,CASSQVESSYEQYF,TRBV3-1,-,-,TRBJ2-7
TGTGCCAGCAGCTTAGCTGAGATTAGGAACACTGAAGCTTTCTTT,CASSLAEIRNTEAFF,TRBV7-9,-,many,TRBJ1-1
TGTGCCAGCAGGGGGGGATGGGACTACGAGCAGTACTTC,CASRGGWDYEQYF,TRBV12-3/TRBV12-4,-,many,TRBJ2-7
TGTGCCAGCAGCCAAGGCAGGGAAGCTGAAGCTTTCTTT,CASSQGREAEAFF,TRBV3-1,-,many,TRBJ1-1
TGTGCCAGCGGACAGGTCCCCGGAAACACCATATATTTT,CASGQVPGNTIYF,TRBV6-2/TRBV6-3,TRBD1,-,TRBJ1-3
TGTGCCACGGTCAGGGGCACCGGGGAGCTGTTTTTT,CATVRGTGELFF,TRBV10-3,-,few,TRBJ2-2
TGTGCCAGCGTCGGGACAGGTTTCGCCAATGAGCAGTTCTTC,CASVGTGFANEQFF,TRBV2,TRBD1,many,TRBJ2-1
TGTGCCAGCAGCCAAGAGGCTGGGCAGCCTGAAGAGACCCAGTACTTC,CASSQEAGQPEETQYF,TRBV4-2,-,few,TRBJ2-5
TGTGCCAGCAGGGATACCGCCGGGACTAGCGGACAAGAGACCCAGTACTTC,CASRDTAGTSGQETQYF,TRBV7-9,TRBD2,few,TRBJ2-5
TGTGCCAGACCCATCACAGGGGAGGAGGCCAAAAACATTCAGTACTTC,CARPITGEEAKNIQYF,TRBV3-2,-,many,TRBJ2-4
TGTGCCAGCAGCTTGGGATGGGGACAGGGGGGTGGTGAGCAGTTCTTC,CASSLGWGQGGGEQFF,TRBV5-5,TRBD1,many,TRBJ2-1
TGTGCCAGCAGTGAAGGGAGGACAGATACGCAGTATTTT,CASSEGRTDTQYF,TRBV6-1,-,many,TRBJ2-3
TGTGCCAGCAGCGCGACTAGCGAGGCTAGCACAGATACGCAGTATTTT,CASSATSEASTDTQYF,TRBV9,TRBD2,many,TRBJ2-3
TGTGCCACCAGGGACAGGGGGCCCGGGGAGCTGTTTTTT,CATRDRGPGELFF,TRBV24-1,TRBD1,-,TRBJ2-2
TGCGCCAGCAGCCAAGAGTTCCGGGTTGGACCTAGCGGGGTAATAGCCAAAAACATTCAGTACTTC,CASSQEFRVGPSGVIAKNIQYF,TRBV4-3,TRBD2,few,TRBJ2-4
TGTGCCAGCAGCTTACAAGGGGGCCAGGCAGATACGCAGTATTTT,CASSLQGGQADTQYF,TRBV11-1,TRBD1,many,TRBJ2-3
TGCAGTGCTAGACCTAGCGGGAGATCACTCCACGAGCAGTACTTC,CSARPSGRSLHEQYF,TRBV20-1,TRBD2,few,TRBJ2-7
TGTGCCAGCAGCCACGGTCCCTCCTACGAGCAGTACTTC,CASSHGPSYEQYF,TRBV27,-,many,TRBJ2-7
TGTGCCTGGGGTCTCGGCTCTGGAAACACCATATATTTT,CAWGLGSGNTIYF,TRBV30,-,many,TRBJ1-3
TGTGCCAGCAGTCAGGGGACTCCGTATAGCAATCAGCCCCAGCATTTT,CASSQGTPYSNQPQHF,TRBV12-3/TRBV12-4,-,many,TRBJ1-5
TGTGCCAGCAGCCAAGAGTGGGGAATAGCGGGGAGCACAGATACGCAGTATTTT,CASSQEWGIAGSTDTQYF,TRBV14,TRBD2,-,TRBJ2-3
TGTGCCTGGGCTAGGGGGGACTATAGCAATCAGCCCCAGCATTTT,CAWARGDYSNQPQHF,TRBV30,-,few,TRBJ1-5
TGTGCCAGCAGCTCCTACAGGGGAGAGGGAGAGACCCAGTACTTC,CASSSYRGEGETQYF,TRBV5-4,TRBD1,-,TRBJ2-5
TGTGCCAGCAGTTACGGGGGGGCAACGGGAGTGAAGGACGAGCAGTACTTC,CASSYGGATGVKDEQYF,TRBV6-5,-,-,TRBJ2-7
TGTGCCAGCAGCTTAGATTCTAGGCGCGGAGAGCAGTTCTTC,CASSLDSRRGEQFF,TRBV11-3,-,many,TRBJ2-1
TGTGCCAGCAGCCCTTACCTGACAGGGGGCAACTATGGCTACACCTTC,CASSPYLTGGNYGYTF,TRBV7-9,TRBD1,many,TRBJ1-2
TGTGCCAGCAACCAAGGGGACAGATACACCGGGGAGCTGTTTTTT,CASNQGDRYTGELFF,TRBV6-1,TRBD1,many,TRBJ2-2
TGTGCCAGCAGTCTGACCATGAGGGGCGCTGGAAACACCATATATTTT,CASSLTMRGAGNTIYF,TRBV12-3/TRBV12-4,-,many,TRBJ1-3
TGCGCCAGCAGCTTTAACAGGGAAATCGACGGCTACACCTTC,CASSFNREIDGYTF,TRBV5-1,-,many,TRBJ1-2